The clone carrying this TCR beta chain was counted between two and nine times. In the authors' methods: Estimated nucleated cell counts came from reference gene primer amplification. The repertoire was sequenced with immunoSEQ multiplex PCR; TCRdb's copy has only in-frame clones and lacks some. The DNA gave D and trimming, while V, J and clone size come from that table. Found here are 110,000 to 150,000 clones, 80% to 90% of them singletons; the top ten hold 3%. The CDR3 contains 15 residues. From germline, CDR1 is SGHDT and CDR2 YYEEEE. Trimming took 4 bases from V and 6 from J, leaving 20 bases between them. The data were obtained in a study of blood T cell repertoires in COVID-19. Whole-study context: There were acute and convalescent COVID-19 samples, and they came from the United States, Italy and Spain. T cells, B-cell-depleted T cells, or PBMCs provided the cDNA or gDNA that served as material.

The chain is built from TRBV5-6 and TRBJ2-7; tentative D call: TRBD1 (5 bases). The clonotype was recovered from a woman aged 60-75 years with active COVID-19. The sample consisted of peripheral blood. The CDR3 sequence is CASSPSKAGYGEQYF. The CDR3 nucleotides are TGTGCCAGCAGCCCCTCAAAGGCAGGGTACGGCGAGCAGTACTTC. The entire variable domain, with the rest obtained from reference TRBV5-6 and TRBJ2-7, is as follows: DAGVTQSPTHLIKTRGQQVTLRCSPKSGHDTVSWYQQALGQGPQFIFQYYEEEERQRGNFPDRFSGHQFPNYSSELNVNALLLGDSALYLCASSPSKAGYGEQYFGPGTRLTVT.